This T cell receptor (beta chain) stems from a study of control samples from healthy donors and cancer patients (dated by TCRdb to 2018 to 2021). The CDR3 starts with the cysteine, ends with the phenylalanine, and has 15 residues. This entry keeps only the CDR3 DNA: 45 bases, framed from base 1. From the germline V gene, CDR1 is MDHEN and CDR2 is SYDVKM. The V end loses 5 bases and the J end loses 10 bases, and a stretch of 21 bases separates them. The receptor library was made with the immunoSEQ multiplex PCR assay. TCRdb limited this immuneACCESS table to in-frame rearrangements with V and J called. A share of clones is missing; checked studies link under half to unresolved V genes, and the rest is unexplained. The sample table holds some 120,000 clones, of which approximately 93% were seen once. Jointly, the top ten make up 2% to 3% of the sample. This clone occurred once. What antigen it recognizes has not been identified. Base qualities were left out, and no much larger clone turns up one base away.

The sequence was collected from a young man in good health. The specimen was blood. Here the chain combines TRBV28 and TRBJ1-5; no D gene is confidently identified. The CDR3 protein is CASSPGEGPVGPQHF. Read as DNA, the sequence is TGTGCCAGCAGTCCCGGGGAGGGCCCGGTCGGACCCCAGCATTTT.